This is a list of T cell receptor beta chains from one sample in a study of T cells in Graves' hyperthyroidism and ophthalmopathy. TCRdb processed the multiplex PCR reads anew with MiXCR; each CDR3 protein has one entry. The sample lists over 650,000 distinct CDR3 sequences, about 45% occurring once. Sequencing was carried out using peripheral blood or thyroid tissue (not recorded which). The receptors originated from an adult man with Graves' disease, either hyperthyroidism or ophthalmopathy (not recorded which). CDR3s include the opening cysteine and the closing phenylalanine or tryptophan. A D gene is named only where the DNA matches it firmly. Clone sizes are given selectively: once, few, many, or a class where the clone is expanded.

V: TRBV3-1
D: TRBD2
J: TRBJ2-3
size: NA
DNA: TGTGCCAGCAGCGCGGGGGGCTACCGCACAGATACGCAGTATTTT
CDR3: CASSAGGYRTDTQYF

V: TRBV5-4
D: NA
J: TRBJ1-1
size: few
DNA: TGTGCCAGCAGCTTGGATTCATTTGGTGAAGCTTTCTTT
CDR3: CASSLDSFGEAFF

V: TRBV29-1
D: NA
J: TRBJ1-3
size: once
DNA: TGCAGCGTTGAAGCAGGATATGGCTACACCATATATTTT
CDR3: CSVEAGYGYTIYF

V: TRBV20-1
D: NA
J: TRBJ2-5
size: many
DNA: TGCAGTGCTAGTGTGGTCCGAGAGACCCAGTACTTC
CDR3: CSASVVRETQYF

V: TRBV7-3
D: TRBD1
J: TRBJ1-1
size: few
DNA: TGTGCCAGCAGCCGGGACAGGGAACTTCAAGCTTTCTTT
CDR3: CASSRDRELQAFF

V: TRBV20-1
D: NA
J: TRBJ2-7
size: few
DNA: TGCAGTGCTAGAGATCAACGTTACGAGCAGTACTTC
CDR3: CSARDQRYEQYF

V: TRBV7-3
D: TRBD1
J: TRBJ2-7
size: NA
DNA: TGTGCCAGCAGCGTCGGGGACAGAGGCTCCTACGAGCAGTACTTC
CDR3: CASSVGDRGSYEQYF

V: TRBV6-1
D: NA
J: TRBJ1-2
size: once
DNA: TGTGCCAGCAGTGAATCCGGACAGTTTCTCACCTTC
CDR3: CASSESGQFLTF

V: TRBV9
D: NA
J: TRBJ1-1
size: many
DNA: TGTGCCAGCAGCGTAGGTACCATGAACACTGAAGCTTTCTTT
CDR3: CASSVGTMNTEAFF

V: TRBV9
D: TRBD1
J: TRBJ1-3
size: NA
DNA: TGTGCCAGCAGCCACCTGCCGGGACAGTCCTCTGGAAACACCATATATTTT
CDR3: CASSHLPGQSSGNTIYF

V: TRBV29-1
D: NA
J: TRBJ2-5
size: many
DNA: TGCAGCGTTGAAGGCTGGGGGGGGCGGAAGACCCAGTACTTC
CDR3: CSVEGWGGRKTQYF

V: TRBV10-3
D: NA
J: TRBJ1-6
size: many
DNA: TGTGCCATCAGTCCAGGGGTTGGTTCACCCCTCCACTTT
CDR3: CAISPGVGSPLHF

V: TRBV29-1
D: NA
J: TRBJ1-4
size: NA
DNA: TGCAGCGTTGACTTGGGGGGCGAAAAACTGTTTTTT
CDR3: CSVDLGGEKLFF

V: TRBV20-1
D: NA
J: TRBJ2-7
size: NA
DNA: TGCAGTGCTAGTGGAGGGCCCACTTCCTACGAGCAGTACTTC
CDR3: CSASGGPTSYEQYF

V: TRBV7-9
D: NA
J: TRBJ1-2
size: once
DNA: TGTGCCAGCAGCCACCGGGACGGCTATGGCTACACCTTC
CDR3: CASSHRDGYGYTF

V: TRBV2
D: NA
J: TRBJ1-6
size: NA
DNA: TGTGCCAGCAGTGGGGGAAGGGGGGGGATTGAGACCCTCCACTTT
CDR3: CASSGGRGGIETLHF

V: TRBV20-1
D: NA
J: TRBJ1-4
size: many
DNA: TGCAGTGCTGGGGCAGGTCGTAATGAAAAACTGTTTTTT
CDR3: CSAGAGRNEKLFF

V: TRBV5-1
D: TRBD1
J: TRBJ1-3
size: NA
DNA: TGCGCCAGCAGCATAAACGACAGGGGATCTTCTGGAAACACCATATATTTT
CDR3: CASSINDRGSSGNTIYF

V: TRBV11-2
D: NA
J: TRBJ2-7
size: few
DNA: TGTGCCAGCAGGGGGGACGGAGTCTACGAGCAGTACTTC
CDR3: CASRGDGVYEQYF

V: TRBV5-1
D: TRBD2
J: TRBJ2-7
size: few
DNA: TGCGCCAGCAGCTTGGCCGCGGGAGGGCCCTCCTACGAGCAGTACTTC
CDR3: CASSLAAGGPSYEQYF

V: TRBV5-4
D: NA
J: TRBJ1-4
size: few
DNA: TGTGCCAGCAGCTTGGGACGGGGTTCGGCTAATGAAAAACTGTTTTTT
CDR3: CASSLGRGSANEKLFF

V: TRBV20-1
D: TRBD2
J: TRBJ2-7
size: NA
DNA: TGCAGTGCTAGCGGGAGGGCCGGTGGGGGCGAGCAGTACTTC
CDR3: CSASGRAGGGEQYF

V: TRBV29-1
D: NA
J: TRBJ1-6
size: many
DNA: TGCAGCGTTGAAGATCGGCAGGGCTTTAATTCACCCCTCCACTTT
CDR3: CSVEDRQGFNSPLHF

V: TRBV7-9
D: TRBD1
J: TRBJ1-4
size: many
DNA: TGTGCCAGCAGCTTCCGGGACAGGGGGGAAAAACTGTTTTTT
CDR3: CASSFRDRGEKLFF

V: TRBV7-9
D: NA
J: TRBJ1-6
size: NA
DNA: TGTGCCAGCAGCTTAAGTATCAGTTTGTCCTCACCCCTCCACTTT
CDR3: CASSLSISLSSPLHF

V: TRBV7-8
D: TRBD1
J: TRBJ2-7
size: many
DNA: TGTGCCAGCAGCTTAGCACTGACAGGGACCCACGAGCAGTACTTC
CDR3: CASSLALTGTHEQYF

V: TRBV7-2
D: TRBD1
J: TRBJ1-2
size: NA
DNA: TGTGCCAGCAGCTCACAGGGGTATCATGGCTACACCTTC
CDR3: CASSSQGYHGYTF